Below are 3 T cell receptor beta chains sequenced from a single sample in a study of blood T cell dynamics during melanoma immunotherapy. Time point given: week 3, after first cycle of checkpoint inhibitor. Only in-frame clones appear in the TCRdb table, and some are missing; sequencing was by immunoSEQ multiplex PCR. The data contain 6,000 or so clones, roughly 90% of them singletons. The sequencing here drew on blood, taken from a patient treated with checkpoint blockade. These receptors came from a human donor with melanoma.

This rearrangement joins TRBV4-1 to TRBJ2-7; D may be TRBD1 or TRBD2 (5 bases each). The V gene's germline CDR1 is MGHRA and CDR2 YSYEKL. CDR3 length equals 16 residues. V was pared by 4 bases and J by 0 bases, with 16 bases between. This CDR3 reads CASSPAGVGPSYEQYF. Here the CDR3 DNA reads TGCGCCAGCAGCCCAGCCGGGGTGGGGCCCTCCTACGAGCAGTACTTC.

V usage is TRBV2 and J usage is TRBJ1-5; tentative D call: TRBD1 (6 bases). Germline CDR1 reads SNHLY; CDR2 reads FYNNEI. Trimming took 6 bases from V and 5 from J, leaving 14 bases between them. CDR3 size: 14 residues. The CDR3 loop is CASSPRGAHQPQHF. The CDR3 DNA is TGTGCCAGCAGCCCTCGGGGGGCACATCAGCCCCAGCATTTT.

V gene TRBV6-5 combines with J gene TRBJ1-4; no reliable D call. CDR3 size: 12 residues. CDR1 is MNHEY, CDR2 SVGAGI, per germline. The germline V and J ends were trimmed by 6 bases and 4 bases, with 6 bases remaining between them. The CDR3 here is CASSRLNEKLFF. The CDR3 bases are TGTGCCAGCAGCCGCCTTAATGAAAAACTGTTTTTT.